This T cell receptor (beta chain) derives from a study of identical twins. Study-wide findings and caveats: Models predicted too little out-of-frame TCR alpha sharing in monozygotic twins. A partial confounding effect on zero-insertion analyses could come from invariant MAIT and iNKT cells.

Points on this clonotype: Antigen: not known.

Unique molecular identifiers were present on cDNA, and template switching added a universal primer site. In TCRdb, the 5' RACE reads were re-called with MiXCR into one record per CDR3 protein. The sample has around 530,000 distinct CDR3 sequences; approximately 16% are singletons. Germline values: CDR1 DFQATT, CDR2 SNEGSKA (reference sequence). With 6 bases removed from V and 4 bases from J, the gap between germline ends came to 21 bases. This CDR3 is built from 15 residues. In addition, the sample was reused for a study of yellow fever vaccine responses in identical twins.

The receptor was derived from a woman in her late teens or twenties in good health. The rearrangement uses TRBV20-1 and TRBJ1-1, with D maybe TRBD1 (5 bases). The sequenced material came from CD4+ T cells sorted from blood. The CDR3 DNA reads as TGCAGTGCCCCAGGGACCCCTCCCGGAGGCACTGAAGCTTTCTTT. Its protein product is CSAPGTPPGGTEAFF.